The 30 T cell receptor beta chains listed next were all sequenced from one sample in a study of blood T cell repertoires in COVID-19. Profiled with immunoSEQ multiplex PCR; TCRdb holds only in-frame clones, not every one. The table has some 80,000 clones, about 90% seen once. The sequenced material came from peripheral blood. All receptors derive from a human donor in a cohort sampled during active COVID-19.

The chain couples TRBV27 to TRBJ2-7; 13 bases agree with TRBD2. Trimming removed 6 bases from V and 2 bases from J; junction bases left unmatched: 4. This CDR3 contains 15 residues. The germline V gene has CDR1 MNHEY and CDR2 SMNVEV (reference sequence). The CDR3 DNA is TGTGCCAGCAGAAGGACTAGCGGGAGTCCCTACGAGCAGTACTTC. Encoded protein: CASRRTSGSPYEQYF.

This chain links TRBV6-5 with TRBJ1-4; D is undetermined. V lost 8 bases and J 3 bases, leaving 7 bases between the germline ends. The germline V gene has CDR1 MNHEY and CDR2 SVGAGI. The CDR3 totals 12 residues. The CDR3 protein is CASLGPNEKLFF. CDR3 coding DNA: TGTGCCAGCCTTGGGCCTAATGAAAAACTGTTTTTT.

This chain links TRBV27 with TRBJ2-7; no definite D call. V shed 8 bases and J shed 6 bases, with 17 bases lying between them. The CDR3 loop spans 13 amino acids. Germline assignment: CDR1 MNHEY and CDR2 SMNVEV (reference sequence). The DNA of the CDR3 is TGTGCCAGCTCAATGAGTTCCCTCCGCGAGCAGTACTTC. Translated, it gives CASSMSSLREQYF.

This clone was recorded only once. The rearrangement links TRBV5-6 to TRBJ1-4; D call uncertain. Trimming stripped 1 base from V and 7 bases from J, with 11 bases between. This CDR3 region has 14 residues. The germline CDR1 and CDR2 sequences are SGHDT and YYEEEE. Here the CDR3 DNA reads TGTGCCAGCAGCTTGCGGAGGATCTCTGAAAAACTGTTTTTT. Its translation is CASSLRRISEKLFF.

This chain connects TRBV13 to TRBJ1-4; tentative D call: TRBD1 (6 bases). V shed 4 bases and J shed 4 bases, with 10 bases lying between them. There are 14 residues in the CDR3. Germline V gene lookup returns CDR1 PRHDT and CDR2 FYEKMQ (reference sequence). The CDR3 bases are TGTGCCAGCAGCTCGACAGGACTTAATGAAAAACTGTTTTTT. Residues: CASSSTGLNEKLFF.

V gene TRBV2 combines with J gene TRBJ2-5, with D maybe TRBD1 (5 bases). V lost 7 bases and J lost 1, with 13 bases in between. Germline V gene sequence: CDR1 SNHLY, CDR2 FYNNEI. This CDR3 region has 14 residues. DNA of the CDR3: TGTGCCAGCAAAACAGGCCTTTCCCAAGAGACCCAGTACTTC. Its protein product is CASKTGLSQETQYF.

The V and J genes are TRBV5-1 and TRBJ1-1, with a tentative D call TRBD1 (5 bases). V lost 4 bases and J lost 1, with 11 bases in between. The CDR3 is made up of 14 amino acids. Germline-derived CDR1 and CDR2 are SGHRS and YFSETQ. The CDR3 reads CASSPGGTNTEAFF. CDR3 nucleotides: TGCGCCAGCAGCCCCGGGGGGACGAACACTGAAGCTTTCTTT.

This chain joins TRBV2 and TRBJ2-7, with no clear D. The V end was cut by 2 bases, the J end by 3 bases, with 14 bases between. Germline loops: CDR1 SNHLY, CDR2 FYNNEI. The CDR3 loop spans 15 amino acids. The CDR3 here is CASSEKVDIFYEQYF. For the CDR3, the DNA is TGTGCCAGCAGTGAAAAGGTTGACATCTTCTACGAGCAGTACTTC.

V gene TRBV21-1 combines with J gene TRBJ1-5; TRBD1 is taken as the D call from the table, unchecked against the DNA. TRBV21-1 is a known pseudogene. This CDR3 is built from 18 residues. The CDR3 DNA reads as TGTGCCAGCAGCAAAATGGGGGACAGAGGATATAGCAATCAGCCCCAGCATTTT. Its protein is CASSKMGDRGYSNQPQHF.

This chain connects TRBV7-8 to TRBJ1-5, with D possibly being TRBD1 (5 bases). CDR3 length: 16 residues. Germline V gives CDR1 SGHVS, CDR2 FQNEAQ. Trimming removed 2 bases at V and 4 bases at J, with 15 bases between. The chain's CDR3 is CASSLRGEEGNQPQHF. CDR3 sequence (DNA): TGTGCCAGCAGCTTAAGGGGCGAGGAGGGTAATCAGCCCCAGCATTTT.

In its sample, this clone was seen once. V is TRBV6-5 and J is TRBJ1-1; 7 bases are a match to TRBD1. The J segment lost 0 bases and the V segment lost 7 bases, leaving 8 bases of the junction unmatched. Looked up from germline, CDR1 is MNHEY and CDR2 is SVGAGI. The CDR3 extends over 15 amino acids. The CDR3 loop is CASTVFDRVNTEAFF. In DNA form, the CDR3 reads TGTGCCAGCACCGTTTTCGACAGGGTGAACACTGAAGCTTTCTTT.

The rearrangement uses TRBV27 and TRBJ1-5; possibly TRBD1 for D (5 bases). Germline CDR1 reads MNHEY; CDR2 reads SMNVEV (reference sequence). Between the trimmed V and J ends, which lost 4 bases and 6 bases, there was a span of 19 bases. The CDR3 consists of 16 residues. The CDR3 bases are TGTGCCAGCAGTTCCCACTCCAGGGCTGACGTTCAGCCCCAGCATTTT. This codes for CASSSHSRADVQPQHF.

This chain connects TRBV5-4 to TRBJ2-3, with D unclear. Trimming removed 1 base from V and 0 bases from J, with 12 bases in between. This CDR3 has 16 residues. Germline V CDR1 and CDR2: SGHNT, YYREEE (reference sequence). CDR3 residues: CASSLKELPSTDTQYF. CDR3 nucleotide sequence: TGTGCCAGCAGCTTGAAAGAGCTACCTAGCACAGATACGCAGTATTTT.

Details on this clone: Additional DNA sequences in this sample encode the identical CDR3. CDR3 DNA: TGTGCCAGCAGTCCTCTCAGGGGGAGCAATCAGCCCCAGCATTTT. Translation: CASSPLRGSNQPQHF. V gene TRBV28 combines with J gene TRBJ1-5, with 7 bases fitting TRBD1. CDR1 is MDHEN and CDR2 is SYDVKM in the germline V gene. This CDR3 spans 15 amino acids. The V segment lost 5 bases and the J segment 1 base; nucleotides outside the gene matches: 5.

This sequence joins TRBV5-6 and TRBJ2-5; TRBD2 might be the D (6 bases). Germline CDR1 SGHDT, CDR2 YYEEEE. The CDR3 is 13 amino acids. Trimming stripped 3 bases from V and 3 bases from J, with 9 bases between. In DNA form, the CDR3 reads TGTGCCAGCAGCTACTTAGCGGAAGAGACCCAGTACTTC. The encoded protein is CASSYLAEETQYF.

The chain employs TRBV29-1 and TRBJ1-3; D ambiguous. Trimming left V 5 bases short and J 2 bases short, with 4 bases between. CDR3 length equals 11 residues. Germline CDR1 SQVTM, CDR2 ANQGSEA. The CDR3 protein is CSVSTGNTIYF. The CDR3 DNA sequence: TGCAGCGTTTCCACTGGAAACACCATATATTTT.

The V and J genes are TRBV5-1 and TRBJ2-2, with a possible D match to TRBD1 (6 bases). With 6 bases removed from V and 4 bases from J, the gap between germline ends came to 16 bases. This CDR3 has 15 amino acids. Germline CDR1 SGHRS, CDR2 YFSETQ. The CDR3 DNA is TGCGCCAGCAACACAGGGAACACTCCCACCGGGGAGCTGTTTTTT. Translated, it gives CASNTGNTPTGELFF. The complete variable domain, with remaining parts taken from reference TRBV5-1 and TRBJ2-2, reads KAGVTQTPRYLIKTRGQQVTLSCSPISGHRSVSWYQQTPGQGLQFLFEYFSETQRNKGNFPGRFSGRQFSNSRSEMNVSTLELGDSALYLCASNTGNTPTGELFFGEGSRLTVL.

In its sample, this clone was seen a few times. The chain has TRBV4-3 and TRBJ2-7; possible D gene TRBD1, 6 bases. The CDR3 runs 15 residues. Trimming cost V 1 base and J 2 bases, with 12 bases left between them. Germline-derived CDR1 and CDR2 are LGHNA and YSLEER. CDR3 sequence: CASSQAWTEAYEQYF. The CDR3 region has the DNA TGCGCCAGCAGCCAAGCCTGGACAGAGGCCTACGAGCAGTACTTC.

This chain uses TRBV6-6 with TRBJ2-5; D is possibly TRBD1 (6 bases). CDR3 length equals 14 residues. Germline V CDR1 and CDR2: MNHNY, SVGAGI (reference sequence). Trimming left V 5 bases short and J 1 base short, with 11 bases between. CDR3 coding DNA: TGTGCCAGCAGTGACCGGGACATCCAAGAGACCCAGTACTTC. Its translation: CASSDRDIQETQYF.

CDR3 amino acids: CASSSGLAGGQETQYF. DNA of the CDR3: TGTGCCAGCAGCTCGGGACTAGCGGGGGGGCAAGAGACCCAGTACTTC. The chain is built from TRBV7-2 and TRBJ2-5; 16 positions match TRBD2. Germline CDR1 reads SGHTA; CDR2 reads FQGNSA. The CDR3 spans 16 residues. Trimming took 4 bases from V and 2 from J; bases not matched to a gene: 1.

The CDR3 loop is CASSLEGGPDNEQFF. For the CDR3, the DNA is TGTGCCAGCAGCTTAGAGGGAGGGCCTGACAATGAGCAGTTCTTC. V and J are TRBV7-9 and TRBJ2-1, with 7 nucleotides matching TRBD2. The CDR3 totals 15 residues. V lost 1 base to trimming and J lost 5 bases; unmatched junction nucleotides: 5. Germline V gene lookup returns CDR1 SEHNR and CDR2 FQNEAQ (reference sequence).

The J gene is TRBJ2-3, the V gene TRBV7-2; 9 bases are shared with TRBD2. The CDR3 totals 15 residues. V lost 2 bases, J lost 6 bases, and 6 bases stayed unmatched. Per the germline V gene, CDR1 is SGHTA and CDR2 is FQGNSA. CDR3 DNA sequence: TGTGCCAGCAGCTTAAGCGGGGGGAGGTCTGATACGCAGTATTTT. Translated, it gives CASSLSGGRSDTQYF.

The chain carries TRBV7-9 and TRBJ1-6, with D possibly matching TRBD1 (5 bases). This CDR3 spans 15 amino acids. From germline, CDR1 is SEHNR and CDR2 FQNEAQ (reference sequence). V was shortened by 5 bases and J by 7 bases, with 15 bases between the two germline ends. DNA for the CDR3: TGTGCCAGCAGCATACTGACAGAGAAAAATTCACCCCTCCACTTT. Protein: CASSILTEKNSPLHF.

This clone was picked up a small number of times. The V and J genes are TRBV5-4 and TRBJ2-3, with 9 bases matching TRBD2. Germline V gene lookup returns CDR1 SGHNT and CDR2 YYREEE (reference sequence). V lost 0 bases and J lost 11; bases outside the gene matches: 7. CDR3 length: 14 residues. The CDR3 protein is CASSLERGASLQYF. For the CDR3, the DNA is TGTGCCAGCAGCTTGGAGCGGGGGGCTTCTTTGCAGTATTTT.

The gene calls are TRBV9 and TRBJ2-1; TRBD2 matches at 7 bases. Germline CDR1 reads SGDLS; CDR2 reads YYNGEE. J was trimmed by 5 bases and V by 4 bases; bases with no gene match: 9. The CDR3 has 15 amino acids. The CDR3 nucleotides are TGTGCCAGCAGCACCCGCGGGGGTAACCACAATGAGCAGTTCTTC. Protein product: CASSTRGGNHNEQFF.

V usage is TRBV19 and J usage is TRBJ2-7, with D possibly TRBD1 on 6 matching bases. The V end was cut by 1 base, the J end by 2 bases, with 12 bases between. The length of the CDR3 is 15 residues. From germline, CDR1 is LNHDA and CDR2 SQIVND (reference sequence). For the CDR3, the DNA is TGTGCCAGTAGTATAGCCGGAACAGGGCCCTACGAGCAGTACTTC. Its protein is CASSIAGTGPYEQYF. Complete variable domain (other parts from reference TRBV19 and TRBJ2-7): DGGITQSPKYLFRKEGQNVTLSCEQNLNHDAMYWYRQDPGQGLRLIYYSQIVNDFQKGDIAEGYSVSREKKESFPLTVTSAQKNPTAFYLCASSIAGTGPYEQYFGPGTRLTVT.

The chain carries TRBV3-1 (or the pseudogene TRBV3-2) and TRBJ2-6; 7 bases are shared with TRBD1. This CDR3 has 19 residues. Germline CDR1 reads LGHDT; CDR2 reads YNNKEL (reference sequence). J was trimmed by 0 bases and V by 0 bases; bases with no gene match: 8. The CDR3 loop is CASSQDVGGQVSGANVLTF. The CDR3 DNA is TGTGCCAGCAGCCAAGATGTAGGCGGACAGGTCTCTGGGGCCAACGTCCTGACTTTC.

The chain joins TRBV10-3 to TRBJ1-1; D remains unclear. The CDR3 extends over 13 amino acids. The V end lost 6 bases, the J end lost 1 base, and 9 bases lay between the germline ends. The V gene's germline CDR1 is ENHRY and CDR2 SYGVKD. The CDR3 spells CAISPAENTEAFF. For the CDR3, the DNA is TGTGCCATCAGCCCCGCAGAGAACACTGAAGCTTTCTTT.

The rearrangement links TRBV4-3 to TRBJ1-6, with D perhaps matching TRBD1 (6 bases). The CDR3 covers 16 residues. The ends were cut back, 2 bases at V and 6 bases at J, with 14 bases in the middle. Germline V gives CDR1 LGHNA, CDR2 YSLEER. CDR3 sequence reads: CASSQLYGDTNSPLHF. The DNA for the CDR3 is TGCGCCAGCAGCCAACTTTACGGGGACACTAATTCACCCCTCCACTTT.

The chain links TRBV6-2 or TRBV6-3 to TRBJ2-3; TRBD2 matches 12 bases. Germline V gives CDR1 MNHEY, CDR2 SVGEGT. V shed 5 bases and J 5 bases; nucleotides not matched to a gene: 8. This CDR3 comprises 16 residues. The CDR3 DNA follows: TGTGCCAGCAGTACAAGGACTAGCGGGGCGGGAGATACGCAGTATTTT. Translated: CASSTRTSGAGDTQYF.